The 12 T cell receptor beta chains below all came from one sample that was sequenced in a study of shared clonotypes between healthy human individuals. Assay used: immunoSEQ multiplex PCR; TCRdb lists only in-frame clones, some missing. The sample has about 1.5 million clones, around 98% seen once. The sequenced sample consisted of naive CD4+ T cells sorted from blood. Subset reported: CD45RA+ positively selected. Source of these receptors: a man younger than 40 in good health.

The gene calls are TRBV28 and TRBJ2-4, with D hard to call. This CDR3 is 14 amino acids long. V was trimmed by 3 bases and J by 5 bases, leaving 11 bases between them. The germline V gene has CDR1 MDHEN and CDR2 SYDVKM. In DNA form, the CDR3 reads TGTGCCAGCAGTTTCGGTCTGAAGGAAAACATTCAGTACTTC. Residues: CASSFGLKENIQYF.

The chain carries TRBV10-1 and TRBJ1-1; the D is unclear. Trimming left V 6 bases short and J 0 bases short, with 8 bases between. The CDR3 loop spans 13 amino acids. Per the germline V gene, CDR1 is WNHNN and CDR2 is SYGVQD (reference sequence). CDR3 DNA: TGCGCCAGCAGCTCGGACCTGAACACTGAAGCTTTCTTT. It yields the protein CASSSDLNTEAFF.

The J gene is TRBJ2-1, the V gene TRBV5-4, with TRBD1 matching 9 bases. The CDR3 is 15 residues long. Unmatched junction bases numbered 3, after V lost 0 bases and J lost 5 bases. CDR1 is SGHNT and CDR2 is YYREEE in the germline V gene (reference sequence). DNA of the CDR3: TGTGCCAGCAGCTTGGGGGGACAGGGACACAATGAGCAGTTCTTC. The encoded protein is CASSLGGQGHNEQFF. Complete variable domain (other parts from reference TRBV5-4 and TRBJ2-1): ETGVTQSPTHLIKTRGQQVTLRCSSQSGHNTVSWYQQALGQGPQFIFQYYREEENGRGNFPPRFSGLQFPNYSSELNVNALELDDSALYLCASSLGGQGHNEQFFGPGTRLTVL.

The chain combines TRBV23-1 with TRBJ2-1, with D tentatively TRBD2 (7 bases). TRBV23-1 is filed as an ORF, its function uncertain. V lost 0 bases, J lost 9 bases, and 12 bases lay in between. This CDR3 is 14 amino acids long. CDR3 coding DNA: TGCGCCAGCAGTCAATCGGGGAGGGGGACTGAGCAGTTCTTC. Translating gives CASSQSGRGTEQFF.

The chain couples TRBV2 to TRBJ1-2; 7 bases are shared with TRBD1. Germline-derived CDR1 and CDR2 are SNHLY and FYNNEI. The CDR3 spans 13 residues. V lost 2 bases to trimming and J lost 3 bases; unmatched junction nucleotides: 0. CDR3 nucleotide sequence: TGTGCCAGCAGTGAAACAGGGGACTATGGCTACACCTTC. Residues: CASSETGDYGYTF.

This sequence joins TRBV18 and TRBJ1-5; 10 bases line up with TRBD1. V shed 1 base, J shed 6 bases, and the junction held 6 bases outside the gene matches. The CDR3 covers 16 residues. CDR1 is KGHSH, CDR2 LQKENI, per germline. The CDR3 DNA reads TGTGCCAGCTCACCACTGACAGGGGGCGCAGGTCAGCCCCAGCATTTT. Protein: CASSPLTGGAGQPQHF.

The J gene is TRBJ2-7, the V gene TRBV14; D ambiguous. The V end was cut by 4 bases, the J end by 6 bases, with 13 bases between. The CDR3 has 13 residues. Germline V lookup: CDR1 SGHDN, CDR2 FVKESK. Here the CDR3 DNA reads TGTGCCAGCAGCCCGAGACCCGGCGGCGAGCAGTACTTC. Protein: CASSPRPGGEQYF.

The chain employs TRBV19 and TRBJ2-7, with D possibly matching TRBD1 (5 bases). The CDR3 spans 14 residues. Germline assignment: CDR1 LNHDA and CDR2 SQIVND (reference sequence). Trimming removed 6 bases from V and 3 bases from J, with 15 bases in between. CDR3 region: CASSIWGRGYEQYF. The CDR3 DNA is TGTGCCAGTAGCATATGGGGAAGGGGCTACGAGCAGTACTTC. The full variable domain, rest sourced from reference TRBV19 and TRBJ2-7, is DGGITQSPKYLFRKEGQNVTLSCEQNLNHDAMYWYRQDPGQGLRLIYYSQIVNDFQKGDIAEGYSVSREKKESFPLTVTSAQKNPTAFYLCASSIWGRGYEQYFGPGTRLTVT.

The V gene is TRBV11-3, the J gene TRBJ1-1; no firm D call. The CDR3 totals 13 residues. Germline V gene lookup returns CDR1 SGHNT and CDR2 YENEEA. V lost 3 bases to trimming and J lost 1 base, with 6 bases between them. DNA of the CDR3: TGTGCCAGCAGCTTCAGCCAGAACACTGAAGCTTTCTTT. It yields the protein CASSFSQNTEAFF.

This chain links TRBV18 with TRBJ1-1; D may be TRBD1 (5 bases). V lost 6 bases, J lost 0 bases, and 14 bases lay in between. Germline V CDR1 and CDR2: KGHSH, LQKENI. CDR3 length: 15 residues. The CDR3 spells CASSHRGQMNTEAFF. In DNA form, the CDR3 reads TGTGCCAGCTCCCACAGAGGACAAATGAACACTGAAGCTTTCTTT.

The chain has TRBV7-9 and TRBJ1-1; tentatively, D is TRBD1 (6 bases). The V gene lost 5 bases and the J gene lost 1 base, with 14 bases spanning the gap. This CDR3 is built from 15 residues. Germline V CDR1 and CDR2: SEHNR, FQNEAQ (reference sequence). This chain's CDR3 is CASSPTTTGNTEAFF. The CDR3 DNA is TGTGCCAGCAGCCCCACAACGACAGGGAACACTGAAGCTTTCTTT.

V usage is TRBV20-1 and J usage is TRBJ2-3, with D uncertain. Germline loops: CDR1 DFQATT, CDR2 SNEGSKA (reference sequence). The CDR3 covers 11 residues. V lost 8 bases and J 1 base, leaving 7 bases between the germline ends. CDR3 protein: CSQDGTDTQYF. The CDR3 nucleotides read TGCAGTCAGGATGGCACAGATACGCAGTATTTT.